These T cell receptor beta chains were read from a single sample in a study of CD8 T cells in ankylosing spondylitis. TCRdb independently ran MiXCR on the 5' RACE reads; one entry per CDR3 protein. The repertoire consists of about 330,000 distinct CDR3 sequences, with 6.5% to 10% occurring once and the leading ten covering 13% to 15%. The sequenced material came from blood, either unsorted or a sorted T cell fraction (not recorded which). Every receptor here comes from a male donor with ankylosing spondylitis. The CDR3 runs from the conserved cysteine through the conserved F or W.

v_call,j_call,cdr3_aa
TRBV18,TRBJ2-3,CASSPLEGVVTDTQYF
TRBV30,TRBJ2-3,CAWSVILAGADTQYF
TRBV18,TRBJ2-7,CASSPGGVATYEQYF
TRBV7-6,TRBJ1-4,CASTGQGNEKLFF
TRBV7-2,TRBJ2-1,CASSLGPRGEQFF
TRBV5-1,TRBJ2-1,CASSQGIEQFF
TRBV3-1,TRBJ2-7,CASSQYPGGSSYEQYF
TRBV18,TRBJ1-2,CASSPQRGRGAYLDYTF
TRBV18,TRBJ1-4,CASSPTGIGDEKLFF
TRBV2,TRBJ2-1,CASSASGRVYNEQFF
TRBV6-5,TRBJ2-1,CASSYRTGTYNEQFF
TRBV29-1,TRBJ2-4,CSVSFGSAKNIQYF
TRBV6-1,TRBJ2-1,CASSEGPQGAIPPYNEQFF
TRBV12-3/TRBV12-4,TRBJ2-5,CASRPVFQETQYF
TRBV9,TRBJ2-1,CASRARDSYNEQFF
TRBV28,TRBJ2-3,CASGIPGRDTQYF
TRBV2,TRBJ1-3,CASSVQSSGNTIYF
TRBV30,TRBJ2-1,CAWEGGDGDEQFF
TRBV6-2/TRBV6-3,TRBJ1-4,CASSSRTAPNEKLFF
TRBV7-3,TRBJ1-1,CASSVVTNTEAFF
TRBV20-1,TRBJ2-3,CSARVGSDTQYF
TRBV29-1,TRBJ2-1,CSVPLRGAYNEQFF
TRBV5-6,TRBJ2-3,CASSFVGRSTDTQYF
TRBV27,TRBJ2-2,CASSSLAGPNTGELFF
TRBV4-1,TRBJ2-7,CASSTRLAGTYEQYF
TRBV9,TRBJ2-7,CASSVEAAYSYEQYF
TRBV5-1,TRBJ2-3,CASTQTSGTDTQYF
TRBV20-1,TRBJ1-6,CSARVQGEGPLHF
TRBV3-1,TRBJ2-5,CASSQKTSGYQETQYF
TRBV2,TRBJ2-2,CASSEAGLPANTGELFF
TRBV10-3,TRBJ2-3,CAISEPGPGADTQYF
TRBV3-1,TRBJ2-5,CASSQVPPTQETQYF
TRBV9,TRBJ1-1,CASSVGANTEAFF
TRBV7-3,TRBJ2-2,CASSSSGGTGNTGELFF
TRBV11-3,TRBJ2-1,CASSPRVAAGEQFF
TRBV20-1,TRBJ1-5,CSARDRDRWNQPQHF
TRBV6-2/TRBV6-3,TRBJ1-2,CASSYRTVYGYTF
TRBV6-2/TRBV6-3,TRBJ1-5,CASWGSDQPQHF
TRBV29-1,TRBJ2-1,CTPGTGEGNEQFF
TRBV2,TRBJ1-3,CASSDTRSGNTIYF
TRBV19,TRBJ2-7,CASSKIRTSVGYEQYF
TRBV28,TRBJ2-3,CASSTLAATDTQYF
TRBV18,TRBJ2-3,CASSPGGGADTQYF